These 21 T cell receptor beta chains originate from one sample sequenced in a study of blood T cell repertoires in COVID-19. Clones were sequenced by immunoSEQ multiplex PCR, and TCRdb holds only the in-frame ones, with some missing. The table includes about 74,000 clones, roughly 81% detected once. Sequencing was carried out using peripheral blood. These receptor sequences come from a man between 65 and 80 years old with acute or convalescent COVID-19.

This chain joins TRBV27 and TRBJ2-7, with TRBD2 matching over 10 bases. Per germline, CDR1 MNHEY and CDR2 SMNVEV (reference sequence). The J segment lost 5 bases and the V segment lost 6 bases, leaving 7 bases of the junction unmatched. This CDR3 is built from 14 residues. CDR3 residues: CASRLAGVGNEQYF. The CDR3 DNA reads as TGTGCCAGCAGGCTAGCGGGAGTAGGCAACGAGCAGTACTTC.

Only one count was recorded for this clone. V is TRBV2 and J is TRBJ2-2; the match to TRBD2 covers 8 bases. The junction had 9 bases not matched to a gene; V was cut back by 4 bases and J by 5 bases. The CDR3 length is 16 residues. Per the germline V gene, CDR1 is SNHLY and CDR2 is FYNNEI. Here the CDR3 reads CASSGRGAESTGELFF. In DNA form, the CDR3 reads TGTGCCAGCAGTGGGCGGGGGGCCGAATCAACCGGGGAGCTGTTTTTT.

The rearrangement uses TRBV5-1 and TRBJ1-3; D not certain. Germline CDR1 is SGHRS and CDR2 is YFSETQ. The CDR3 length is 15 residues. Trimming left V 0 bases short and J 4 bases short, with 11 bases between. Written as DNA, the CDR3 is TGCGCCAGCAGCTTGGCCGGAGCGGCGGGAAACACCATATATTTT. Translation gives CASSLAGAAGNTIYF.

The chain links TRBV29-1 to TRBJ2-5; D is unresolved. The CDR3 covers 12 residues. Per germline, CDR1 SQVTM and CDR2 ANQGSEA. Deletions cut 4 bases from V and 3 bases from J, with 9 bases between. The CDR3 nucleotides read TGCAGCGTTGCCAGTGCAGAAGAGACCCAGTACTTC. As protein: CSVASAEETQYF.

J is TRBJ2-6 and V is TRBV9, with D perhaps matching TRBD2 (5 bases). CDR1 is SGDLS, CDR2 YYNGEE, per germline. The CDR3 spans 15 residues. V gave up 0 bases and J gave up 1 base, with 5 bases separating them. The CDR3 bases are TGTGCCAGCAGCGTAGGAGGGTCTGGGGCCAACGTCCTGACTTTC. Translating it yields CASSVGGSGANVLTF.

In DNA, the CDR3 is TGCAGCGCCGAAGGGACAGGGGGGGGCGAGCAGTACTTC. It codes for CSAEGTGGGEQYF. The chain employs TRBV29-1 and TRBJ2-7, with 11 bases aligning to TRBD1. Trimming took 7 bases from V and 6 from J; bases not matched to a gene: 8. CDR3 length: 13 amino acids. Germline V lookup: CDR1 SQVTM, CDR2 ANQGSEA.

CDR3 residues: CASSQASLDRGIGAREKLFF. CDR3 DNA sequence: TGTGCCAGCAGCCAAGCATCCCTGGACAGGGGAATCGGGGCTAGGGAAAAACTGTTTTTT. This chain connects TRBV3-1 (or the pseudogene TRBV3-2) to TRBJ1-4, with 9 bases aligning to TRBD1. The germline gives CDR1 LGHDT, CDR2 YNNKEL (reference sequence). There are 20 residues in the CDR3. The junction had 20 bases not matched to a gene; V was cut back by 1 base and J by 8 bases.

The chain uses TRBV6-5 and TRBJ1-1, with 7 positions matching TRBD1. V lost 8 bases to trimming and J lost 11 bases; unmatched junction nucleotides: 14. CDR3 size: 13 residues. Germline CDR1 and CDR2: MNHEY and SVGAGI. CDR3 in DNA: TGTGCCAGCCCTCCAGAGGGGGCGCTTGGGGCTTTCTTT. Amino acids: CASPPEGALGAFF.

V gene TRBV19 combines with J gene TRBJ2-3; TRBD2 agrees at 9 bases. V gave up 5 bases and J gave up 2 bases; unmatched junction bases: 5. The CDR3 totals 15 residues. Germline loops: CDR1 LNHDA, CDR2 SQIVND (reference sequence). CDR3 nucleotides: TGTGCCAGTAGTGGAGCTAGCGGGGCCACAGATACGCAGTATTTT. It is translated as CASSGASGATDTQYF.

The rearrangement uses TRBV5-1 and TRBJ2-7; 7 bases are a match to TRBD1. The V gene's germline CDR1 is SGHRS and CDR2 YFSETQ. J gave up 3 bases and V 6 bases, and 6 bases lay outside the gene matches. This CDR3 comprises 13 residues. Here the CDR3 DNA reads TGCGCCAGCAAGGGGGCACCGCTCTACGAGCAGTACTTC. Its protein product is CASKGAPLYEQYF.

Here the CDR3 reads CASSINSYGYTF. Written as DNA, the CDR3 is TGTGCCAGTAGTATTAACAGCTATGGCTACACCTTC. The chain couples TRBV19 to TRBJ1-2, with D unclear. V lost 3 bases to trimming and J lost 4 bases, with 6 bases between them. This CDR3 is 12 amino acids long. CDR1 is LNHDA, CDR2 SQIVND, per germline (reference sequence).

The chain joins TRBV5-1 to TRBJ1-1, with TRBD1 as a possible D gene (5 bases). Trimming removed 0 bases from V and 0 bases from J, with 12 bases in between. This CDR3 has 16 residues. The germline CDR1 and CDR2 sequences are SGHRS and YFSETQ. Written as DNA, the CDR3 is TGCGCCAGCAGCTTGGAGGGGCGGGGGATGAACACTGAAGCTTTCTTT. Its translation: CASSLEGRGMNTEAFF.

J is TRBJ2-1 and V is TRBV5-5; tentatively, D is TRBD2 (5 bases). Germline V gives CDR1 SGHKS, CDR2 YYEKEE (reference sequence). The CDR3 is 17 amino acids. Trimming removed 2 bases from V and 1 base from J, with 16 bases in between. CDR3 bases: TGTGCCAGCAGCTTCGGGGTACGGGGTGGGTCCTACAATGAGCAGTTCTTC. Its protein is CASSFGVRGGSYNEQFF.

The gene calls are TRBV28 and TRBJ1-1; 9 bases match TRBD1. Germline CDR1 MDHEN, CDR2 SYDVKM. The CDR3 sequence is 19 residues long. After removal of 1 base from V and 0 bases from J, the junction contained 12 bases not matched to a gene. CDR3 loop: CASSLSLRTGALLNTEAFF. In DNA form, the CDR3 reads TGTGCCAGCAGTTTATCCCTCAGGACAGGGGCCCTACTGAACACTGAAGCTTTCTTT. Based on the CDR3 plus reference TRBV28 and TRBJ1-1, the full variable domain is DVKVTQSSRYLVKRTGEKVFLECVQDMDHENMFWYRQDPGLGLRLIYFSYDVKMKEKGDIPEGYSVSREKKERFSLILESASTNQTSMYLCASSLSLRTGALLNTEAFFGQGTRLTVV.

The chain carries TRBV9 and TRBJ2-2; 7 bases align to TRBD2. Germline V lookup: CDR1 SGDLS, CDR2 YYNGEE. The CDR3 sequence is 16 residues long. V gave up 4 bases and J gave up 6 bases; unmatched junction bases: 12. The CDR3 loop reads CASSPRGVPSAGELFF. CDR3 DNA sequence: TGTGCCAGCAGCCCCCGGGGGGTCCCGTCCGCCGGGGAGCTGTTTTTT.

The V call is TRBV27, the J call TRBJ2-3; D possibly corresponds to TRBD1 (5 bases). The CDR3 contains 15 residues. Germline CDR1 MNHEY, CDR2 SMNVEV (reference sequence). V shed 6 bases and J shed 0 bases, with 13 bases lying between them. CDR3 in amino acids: CASSHDSPSTDTQYF. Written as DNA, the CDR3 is TGTGCCAGCAGCCACGACAGCCCTAGCACAGATACGCAGTATTTT.

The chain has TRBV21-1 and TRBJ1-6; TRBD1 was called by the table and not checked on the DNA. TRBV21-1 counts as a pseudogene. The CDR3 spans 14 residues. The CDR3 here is CASTSTGSNSPLHF. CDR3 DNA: TGTGCCAGCACCTCAACAGGGAGTAATTCACCCCTCCACTTT.

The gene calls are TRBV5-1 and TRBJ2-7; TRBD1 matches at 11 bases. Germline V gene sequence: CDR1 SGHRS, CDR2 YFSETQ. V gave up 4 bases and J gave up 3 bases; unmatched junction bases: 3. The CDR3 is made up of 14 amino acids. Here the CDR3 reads CASSPGQGVYEQYF. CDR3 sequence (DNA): TGCGCCAGCAGCCCGGGACAGGGGGTCTACGAGCAGTACTTC.

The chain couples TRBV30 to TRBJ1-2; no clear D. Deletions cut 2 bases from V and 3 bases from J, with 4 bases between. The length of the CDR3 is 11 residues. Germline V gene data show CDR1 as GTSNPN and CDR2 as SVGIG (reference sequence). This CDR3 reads CAWSTDYGYTF. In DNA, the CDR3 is TGTGCCTGGAGTACAGACTATGGCTACACCTTC. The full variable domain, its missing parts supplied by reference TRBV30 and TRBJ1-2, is SQTIHQWPATLVQPVGSPLSLECTVEGTSNPNLYWYRQAAGRGLQLLFYSVGIGQISSEVPQNLSASRPQDRQFILSSKKLLLSDSGFYLCAWSTDYGYTFGSGTRLTVV.

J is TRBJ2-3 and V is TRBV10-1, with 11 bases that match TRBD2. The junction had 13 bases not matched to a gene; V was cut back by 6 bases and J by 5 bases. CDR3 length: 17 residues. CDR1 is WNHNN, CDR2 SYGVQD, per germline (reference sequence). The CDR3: CASSPGVAGGPKDTQYF. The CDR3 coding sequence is TGCGCCAGCAGCCCCGGTGTAGCGGGAGGGCCCAAAGATACGCAGTATTTT.

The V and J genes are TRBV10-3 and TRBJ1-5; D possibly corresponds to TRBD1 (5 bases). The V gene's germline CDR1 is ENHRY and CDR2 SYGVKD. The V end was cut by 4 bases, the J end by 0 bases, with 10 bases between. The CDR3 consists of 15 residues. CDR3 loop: CAISGQLNSNQPQHF. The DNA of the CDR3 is TGTGCCATCAGTGGACAGCTTAATAGCAATCAGCCCCAGCATTTT.